This TCR beta chain was documented in a study of blood T cell repertoires in COVID-19. The CDR3 is made up of 13 amino acids. The V and J ends lost 0 bases and 6 bases respectively, with 9 bases between them. Germline values: CDR1 SGDLS, CDR2 YYNGEE. The protocol was immunoSEQ multiplex PCR, while the TCRdb copy is restricted to in-frame clones and leaves out a portion. In the table there are some 200,000 clones, 65% to 90% of which are singletons. The TCR comes from a man older than 75 with acute or convalescent COVID-19. Sequenced material: peripheral blood. The chain employs TRBV9 and TRBJ2-5, with D perhaps matching TRBD2 (6 bases). The CDR3 here is CASSVAGRKTQYF. The CDR3 DNA reads as TGTGCCAGCAGCGTAGCCGGGAGAAAGACCCAGTACTTC.